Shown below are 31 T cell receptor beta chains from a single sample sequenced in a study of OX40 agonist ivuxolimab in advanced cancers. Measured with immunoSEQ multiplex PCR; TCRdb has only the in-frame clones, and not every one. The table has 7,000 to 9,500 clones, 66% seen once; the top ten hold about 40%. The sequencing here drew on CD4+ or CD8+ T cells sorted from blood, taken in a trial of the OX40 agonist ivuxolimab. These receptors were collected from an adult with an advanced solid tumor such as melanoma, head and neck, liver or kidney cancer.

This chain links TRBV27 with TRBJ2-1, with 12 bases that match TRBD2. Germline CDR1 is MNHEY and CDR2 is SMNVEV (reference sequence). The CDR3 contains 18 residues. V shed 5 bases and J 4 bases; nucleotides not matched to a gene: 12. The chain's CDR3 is CASSGLAGGPWGYNEQFF. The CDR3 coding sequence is TGTGCCAGCAGTGGGCTAGCGGGAGGGCCATGGGGTTACAATGAGCAGTTCTTC.

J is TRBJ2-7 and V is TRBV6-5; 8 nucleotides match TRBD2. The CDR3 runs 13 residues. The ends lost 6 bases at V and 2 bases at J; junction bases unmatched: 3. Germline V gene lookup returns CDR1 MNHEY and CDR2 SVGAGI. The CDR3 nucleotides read TGTGCCAGCAGGCCGGGGGGGGCCTACGAGCAGTACTTC. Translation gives CASRPGGAYEQYF.

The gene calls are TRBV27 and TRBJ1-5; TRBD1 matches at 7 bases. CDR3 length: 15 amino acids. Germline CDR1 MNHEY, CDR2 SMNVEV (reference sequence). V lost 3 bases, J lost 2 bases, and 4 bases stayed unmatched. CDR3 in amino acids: CASSFPGGGNQPQHF. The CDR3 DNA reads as TGTGCCAGCAGTTTTCCAGGGGGGGGCAATCAGCCCCAGCATTTT.

The CDR3 nucleotides are TGTGCCAGCGGGACATATAATTCACCCCTCCACTTT. Its translation: CASGTYNSPLHF. The gene calls are TRBV6-5 and TRBJ1-6; tentatively, D is TRBD1 (6 bases). The germline V and J ends were trimmed by 8 bases and 4 bases, with 6 bases remaining between them. The CDR3 totals 12 residues. Per germline, CDR1 MNHEY and CDR2 SVGAGI.

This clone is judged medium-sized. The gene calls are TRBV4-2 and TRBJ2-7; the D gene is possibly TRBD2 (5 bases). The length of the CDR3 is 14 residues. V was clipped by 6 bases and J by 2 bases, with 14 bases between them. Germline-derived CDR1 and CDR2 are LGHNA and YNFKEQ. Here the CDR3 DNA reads TGTGCCAGCAGTCCCTCGGGAAATCCCTACGAGCAGTACTTC. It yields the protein CASSPSGNPYEQYF.

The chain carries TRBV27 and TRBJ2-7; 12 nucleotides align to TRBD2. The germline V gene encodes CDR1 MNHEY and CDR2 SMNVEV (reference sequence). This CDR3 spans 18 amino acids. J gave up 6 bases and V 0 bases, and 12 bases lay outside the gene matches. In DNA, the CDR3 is TGTGCCAGCAGTTTATCGGGTGGGCCGGGACTAGCGGGTCTCGAGCAGTACTTC. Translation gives CASSLSGGPGLAGLEQYF.

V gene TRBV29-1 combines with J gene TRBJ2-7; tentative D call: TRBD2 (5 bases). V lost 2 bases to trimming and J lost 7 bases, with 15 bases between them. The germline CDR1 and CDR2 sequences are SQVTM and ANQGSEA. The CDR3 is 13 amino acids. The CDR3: CSVETNWRGEQYF. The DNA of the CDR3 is TGCAGCGTTGAAACTAACTGGAGAGGGGAGCAGTACTTC.

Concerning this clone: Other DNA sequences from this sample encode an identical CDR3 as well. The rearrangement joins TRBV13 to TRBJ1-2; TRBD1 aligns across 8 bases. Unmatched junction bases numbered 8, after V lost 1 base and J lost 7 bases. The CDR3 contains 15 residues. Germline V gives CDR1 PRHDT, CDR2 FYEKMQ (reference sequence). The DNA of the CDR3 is TGTGCCAGCAGCTTAGAGGGTCAGGGGGCCGTTGGCTACACCTTC. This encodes CASSLEGQGAVGYTF.

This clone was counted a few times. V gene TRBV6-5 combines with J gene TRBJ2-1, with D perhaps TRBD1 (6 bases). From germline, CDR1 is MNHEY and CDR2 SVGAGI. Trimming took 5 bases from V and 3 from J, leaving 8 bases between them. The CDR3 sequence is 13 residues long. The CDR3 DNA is TGTGCCAGCAGTGAGGGGGACTACAATGAGCAGTTCTTC. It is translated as CASSEGDYNEQFF.

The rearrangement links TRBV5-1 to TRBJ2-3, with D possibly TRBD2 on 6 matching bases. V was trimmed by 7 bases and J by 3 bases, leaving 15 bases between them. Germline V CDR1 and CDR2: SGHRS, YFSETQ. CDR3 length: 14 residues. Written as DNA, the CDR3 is TGCGCCAGCGGCCCCACAAGCGGGACAGATACGCAGTATTTT. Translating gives CASGPTSGTDTQYF. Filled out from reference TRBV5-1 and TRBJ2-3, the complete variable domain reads KAGVTQTPRYLIKTRGQQVTLSCSPISGHRSVSWYQQTPGQGLQFLFEYFSETQRNKGNFPGRFSGRQFSNSRSEMNVSTLELGDSALYLCASGPTSGTDTQYFGPGTRLTVL.

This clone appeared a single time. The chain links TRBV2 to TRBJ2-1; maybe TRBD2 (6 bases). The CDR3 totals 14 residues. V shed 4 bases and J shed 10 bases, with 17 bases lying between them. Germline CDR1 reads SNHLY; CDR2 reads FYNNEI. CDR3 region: CASSGGTLHGEQFF. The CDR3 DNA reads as TGTGCCAGCAGTGGCGGGACTCTCCATGGGGAGCAGTTCTTC.

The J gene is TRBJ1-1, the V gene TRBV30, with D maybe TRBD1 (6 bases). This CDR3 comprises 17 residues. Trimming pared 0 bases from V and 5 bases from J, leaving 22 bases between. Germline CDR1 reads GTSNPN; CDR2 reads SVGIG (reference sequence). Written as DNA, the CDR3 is TGTGCCTGGAGTGTACAGATCTGGGACACAAAGGGGACTGAAGCTTTCTTT. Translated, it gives CAWSVQIWDTKGTEAFF. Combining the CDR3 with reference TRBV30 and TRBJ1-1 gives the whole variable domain SQTIHQWPATLVQPVGSPLSLECTVEGTSNPNLYWYRQAAGRGLQLLFYSVGIGQISSEVPQNLSASRPQDRQFILSSKKLLLSDSGFYLCAWSVQIWDTKGTEAFFGQGTRLTVV.

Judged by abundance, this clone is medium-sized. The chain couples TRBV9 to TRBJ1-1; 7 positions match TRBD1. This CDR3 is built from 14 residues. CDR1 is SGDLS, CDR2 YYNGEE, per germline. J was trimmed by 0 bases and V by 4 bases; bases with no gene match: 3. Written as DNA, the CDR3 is TGTGCCAGCAGCCCGGGACAGATGAACACTGAAGCTTTCTTT. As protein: CASSPGQMNTEAFF. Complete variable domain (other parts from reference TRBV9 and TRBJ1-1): DSGVTQTPKHLITATGQRVTLRCSPRSGDLSVYWYQQSLDQGLQFLIQYYNGEERAKGNILERFSAQQFPDLHSELNLSSLELGDSALYFCASSPGQMNTEAFFGQGTRLTVV.

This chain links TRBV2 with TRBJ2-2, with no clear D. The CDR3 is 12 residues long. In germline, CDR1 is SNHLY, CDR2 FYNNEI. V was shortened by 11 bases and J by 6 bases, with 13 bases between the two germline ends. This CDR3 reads CAVVTPPGELFF. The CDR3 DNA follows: TGTGCCGTGGTCACCCCCCCCGGGGAGCTGTTTTTT.

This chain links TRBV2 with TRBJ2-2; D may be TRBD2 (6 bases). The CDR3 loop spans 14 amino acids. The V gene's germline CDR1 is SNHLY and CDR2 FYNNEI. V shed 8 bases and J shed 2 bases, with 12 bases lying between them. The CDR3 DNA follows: TGTGCCAGCGTGGGGGAGGCCAACACCGGGGAGCTGTTTTTT. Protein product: CASVGEANTGELFF. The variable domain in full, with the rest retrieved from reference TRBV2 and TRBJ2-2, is EPEVTQTPSHQVTQMGQEVILRCVPISNHLYFYWYRQILGQKVEFLVSFYNNEISEKSEIFDDQFSVERPDGSNFTLKIRSTKLEDSAMYFCASVGEANTGELFFGEGSRLTVL.

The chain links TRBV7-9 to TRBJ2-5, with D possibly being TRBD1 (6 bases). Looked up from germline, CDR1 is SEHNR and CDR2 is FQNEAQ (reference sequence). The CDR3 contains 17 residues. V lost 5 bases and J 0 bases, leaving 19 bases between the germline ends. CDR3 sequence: CASSTRVGTQDQETQYF. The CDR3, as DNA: TGTGCCAGCAGCACCAGAGTCGGGACACAAGACCAAGAGACCCAGTACTTC.

CDR3 sequence: CASSMPGEPTDTQYF. The CDR3 bases are TGTGCCAGTAGTATGCCCGGGGAACCCACAGATACGCAGTATTTT. The V call is TRBV19, the J call TRBJ2-3; possible D gene TRBD2, 5 bases. Looked up from germline, CDR1 is LNHDA and CDR2 is SQIVND (reference sequence). This CDR3 has 15 residues. Trimming stripped 3 bases from V and 2 bases from J, with 12 bases between.

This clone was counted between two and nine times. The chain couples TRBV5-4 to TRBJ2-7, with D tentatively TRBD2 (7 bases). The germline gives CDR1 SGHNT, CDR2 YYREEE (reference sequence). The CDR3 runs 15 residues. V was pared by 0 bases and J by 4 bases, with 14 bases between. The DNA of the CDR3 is TGTGCCAGCAGCTTGGAAGGGGGGGGCGAGTACGAGCAGTACTTC. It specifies CASSLEGGGEYEQYF.

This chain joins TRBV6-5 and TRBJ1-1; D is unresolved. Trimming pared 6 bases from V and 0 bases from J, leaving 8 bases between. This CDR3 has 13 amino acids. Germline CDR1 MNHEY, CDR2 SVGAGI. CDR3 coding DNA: TGTGCCAGCAGCCCCAAGATGAACACTGAAGCTTTCTTT. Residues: CASSPKMNTEAFF.

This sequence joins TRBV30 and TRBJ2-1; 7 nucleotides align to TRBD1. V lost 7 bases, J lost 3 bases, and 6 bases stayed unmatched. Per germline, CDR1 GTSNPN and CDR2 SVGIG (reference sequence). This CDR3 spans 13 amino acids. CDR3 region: CAFIQGYYNEQFF. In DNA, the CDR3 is TGTGCCTTTATACAGGGGTACTACAATGAGCAGTTCTTC. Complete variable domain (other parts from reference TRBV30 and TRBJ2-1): SQTIHQWPATLVQPVGSPLSLECTVEGTSNPNLYWYRQAAGRGLQLLFYSVGIGQISSEVPQNLSASRPQDRQFILSSKKLLLSDSGFYLCAFIQGYYNEQFFGPGTRLTVL.

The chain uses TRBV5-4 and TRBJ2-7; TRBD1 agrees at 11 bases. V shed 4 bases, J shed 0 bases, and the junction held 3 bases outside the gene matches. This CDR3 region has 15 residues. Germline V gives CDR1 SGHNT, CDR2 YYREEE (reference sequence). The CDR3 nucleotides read TGTGCCAGCAGCCAAGGGACAGGGGGCTCCTACGAGCAGTACTTC. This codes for CASSQGTGGSYEQYF.

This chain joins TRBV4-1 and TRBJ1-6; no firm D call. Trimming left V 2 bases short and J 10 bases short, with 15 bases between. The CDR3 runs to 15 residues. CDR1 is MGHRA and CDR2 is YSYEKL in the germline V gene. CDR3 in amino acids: CASSQYETGNSPLHF. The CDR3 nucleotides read TGCGCCAGCAGCCAATATGAGACGGGGAACTCACCCCTCCACTTT.

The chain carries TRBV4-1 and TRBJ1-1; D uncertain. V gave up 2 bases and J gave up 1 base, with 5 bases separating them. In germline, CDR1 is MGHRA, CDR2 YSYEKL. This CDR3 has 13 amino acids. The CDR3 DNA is TGCGCCAGCAGCCAAAGCAGGAACACTGAAGCTTTCTTT. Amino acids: CASSQSRNTEAFF.

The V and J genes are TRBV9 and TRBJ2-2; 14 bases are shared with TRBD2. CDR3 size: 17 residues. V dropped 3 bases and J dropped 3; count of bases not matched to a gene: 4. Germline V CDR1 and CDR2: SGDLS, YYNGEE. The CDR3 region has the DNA TGTGCCAGCAGCGGACTAGCGGGAGGGCCACACACCGGGGAGCTGTTTTTT. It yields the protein CASSGLAGGPHTGELFF.

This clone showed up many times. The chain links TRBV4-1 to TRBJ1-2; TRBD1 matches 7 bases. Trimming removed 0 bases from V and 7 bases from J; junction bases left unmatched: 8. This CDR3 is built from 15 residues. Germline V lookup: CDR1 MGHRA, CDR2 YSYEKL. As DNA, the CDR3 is TGCGCCAGCAGCCAAGAAGTTGACAGGGACCTTGGCTACACCTTC. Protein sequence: CASSQEVDRDLGYTF.

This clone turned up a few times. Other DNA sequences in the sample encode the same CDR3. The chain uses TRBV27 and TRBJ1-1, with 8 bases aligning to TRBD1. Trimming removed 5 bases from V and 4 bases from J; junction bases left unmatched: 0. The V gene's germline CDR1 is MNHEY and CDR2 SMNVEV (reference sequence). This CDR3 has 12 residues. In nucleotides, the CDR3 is TGTGCCAGCAGTGACAGGGGCACTGAAGCTTTCTTT. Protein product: CASSDRGTEAFF.

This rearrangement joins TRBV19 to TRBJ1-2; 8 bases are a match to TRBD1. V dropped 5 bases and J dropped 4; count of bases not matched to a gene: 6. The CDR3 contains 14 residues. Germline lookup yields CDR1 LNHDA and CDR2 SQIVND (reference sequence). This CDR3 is CASSSGGLFYGYTF. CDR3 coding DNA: TGTGCCAGTAGTTCAGGGGGCCTCTTCTATGGCTACACCTTC.

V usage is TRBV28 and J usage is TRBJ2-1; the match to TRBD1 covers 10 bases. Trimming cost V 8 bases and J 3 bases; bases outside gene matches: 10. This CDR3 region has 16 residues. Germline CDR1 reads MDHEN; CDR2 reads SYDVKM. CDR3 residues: CASHPIGDRGYNEQFF. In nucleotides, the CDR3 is TGTGCCAGCCATCCTATCGGGGACAGGGGCTACAATGAGCAGTTCTTC.

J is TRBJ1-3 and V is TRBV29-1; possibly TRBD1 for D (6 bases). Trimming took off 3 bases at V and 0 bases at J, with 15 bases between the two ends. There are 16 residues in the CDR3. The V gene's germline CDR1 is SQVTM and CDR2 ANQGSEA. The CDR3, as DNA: TGCAGCGTTGAGCTGGACAGTCGGGACTCTGGAAACACCATATATTTT. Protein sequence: CSVELDSRDSGNTIYF.

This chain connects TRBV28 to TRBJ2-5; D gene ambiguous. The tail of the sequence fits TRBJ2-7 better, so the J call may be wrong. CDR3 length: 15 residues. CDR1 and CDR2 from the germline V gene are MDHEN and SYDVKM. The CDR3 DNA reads TGTGCCAGCAGCCCTTTTGGCATGGGCTCCTACGAGCAGTACTTC. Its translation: CASSPFGMGSYEQYF.

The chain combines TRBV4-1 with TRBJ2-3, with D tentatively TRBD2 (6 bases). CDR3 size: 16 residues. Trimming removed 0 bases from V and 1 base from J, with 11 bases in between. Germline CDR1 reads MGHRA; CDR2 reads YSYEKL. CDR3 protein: CASSQDLAGRTDTQYF. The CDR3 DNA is TGCGCCAGCAGCCAAGATTTGGCGGGACGCACAGATACGCAGTATTTT.